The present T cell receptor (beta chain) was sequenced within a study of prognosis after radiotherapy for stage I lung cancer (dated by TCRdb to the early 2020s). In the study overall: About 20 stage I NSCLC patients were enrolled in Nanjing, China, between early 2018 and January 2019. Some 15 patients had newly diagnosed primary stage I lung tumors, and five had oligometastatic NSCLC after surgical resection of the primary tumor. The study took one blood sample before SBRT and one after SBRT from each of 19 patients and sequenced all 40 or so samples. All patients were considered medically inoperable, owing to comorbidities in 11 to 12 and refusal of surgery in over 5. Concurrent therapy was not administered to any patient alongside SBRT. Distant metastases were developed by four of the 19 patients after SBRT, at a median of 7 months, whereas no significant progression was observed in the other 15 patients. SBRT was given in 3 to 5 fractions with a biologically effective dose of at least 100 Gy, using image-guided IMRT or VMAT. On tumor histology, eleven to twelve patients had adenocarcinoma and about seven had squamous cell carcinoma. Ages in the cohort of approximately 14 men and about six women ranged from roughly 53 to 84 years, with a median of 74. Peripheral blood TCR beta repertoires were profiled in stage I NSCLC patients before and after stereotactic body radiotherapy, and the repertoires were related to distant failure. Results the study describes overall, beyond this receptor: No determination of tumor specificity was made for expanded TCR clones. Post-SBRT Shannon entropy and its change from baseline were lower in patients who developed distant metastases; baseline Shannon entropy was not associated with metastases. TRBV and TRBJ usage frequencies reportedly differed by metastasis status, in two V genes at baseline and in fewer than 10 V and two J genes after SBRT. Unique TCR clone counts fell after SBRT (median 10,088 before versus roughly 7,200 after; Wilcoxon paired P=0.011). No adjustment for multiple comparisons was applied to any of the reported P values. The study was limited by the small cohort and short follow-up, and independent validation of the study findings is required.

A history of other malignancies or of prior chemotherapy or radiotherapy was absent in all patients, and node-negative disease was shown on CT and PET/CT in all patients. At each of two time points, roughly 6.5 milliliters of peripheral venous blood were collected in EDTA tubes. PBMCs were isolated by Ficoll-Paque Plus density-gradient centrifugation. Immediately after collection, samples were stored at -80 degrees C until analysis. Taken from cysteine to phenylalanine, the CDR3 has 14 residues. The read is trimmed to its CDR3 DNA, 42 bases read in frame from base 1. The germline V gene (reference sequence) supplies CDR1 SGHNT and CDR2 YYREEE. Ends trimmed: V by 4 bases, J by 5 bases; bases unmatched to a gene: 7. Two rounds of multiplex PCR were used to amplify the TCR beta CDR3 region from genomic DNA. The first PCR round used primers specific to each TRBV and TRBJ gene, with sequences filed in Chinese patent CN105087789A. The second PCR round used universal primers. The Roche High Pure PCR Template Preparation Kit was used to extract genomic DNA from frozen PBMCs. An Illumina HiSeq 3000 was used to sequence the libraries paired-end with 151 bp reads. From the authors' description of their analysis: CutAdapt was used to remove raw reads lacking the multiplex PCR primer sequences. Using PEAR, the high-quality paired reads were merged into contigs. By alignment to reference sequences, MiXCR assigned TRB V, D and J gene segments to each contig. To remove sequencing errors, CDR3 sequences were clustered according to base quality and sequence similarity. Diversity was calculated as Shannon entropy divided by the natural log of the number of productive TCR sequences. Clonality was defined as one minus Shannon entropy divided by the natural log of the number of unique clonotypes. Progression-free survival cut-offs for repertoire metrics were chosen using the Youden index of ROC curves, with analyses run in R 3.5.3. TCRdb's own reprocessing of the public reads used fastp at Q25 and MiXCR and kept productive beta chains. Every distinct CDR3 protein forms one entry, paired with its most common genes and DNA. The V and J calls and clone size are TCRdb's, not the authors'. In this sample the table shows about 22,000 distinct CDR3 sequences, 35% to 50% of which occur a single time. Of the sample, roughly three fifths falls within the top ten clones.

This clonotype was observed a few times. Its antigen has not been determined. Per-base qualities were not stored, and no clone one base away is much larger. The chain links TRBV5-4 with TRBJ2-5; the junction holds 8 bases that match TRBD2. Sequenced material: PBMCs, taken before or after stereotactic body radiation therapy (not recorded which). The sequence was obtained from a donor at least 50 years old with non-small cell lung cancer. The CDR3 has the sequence CASSRTSMGETQYF. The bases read TGTGCCAGCAGCCGGACTAGCATGGGGGAGACCCAGTACTTC.